The T cell receptor (beta chain) described here comes from a study of blood T cell repertoires in COVID-19. Study details: Spain, Italy and the United States supplied samples that represented acute and convalescent COVID-19.

Some clones are missing from TCRdb's copy, which holds only in-frame ones; the method was immunoSEQ multiplex PCR. The sample carries 300,000 or so clones, under 90% recorded once. Two negative PCRs, clearance, or symptom resolution were required of recovered Cohort 3 donors. The CDR3 runs to 16 residues. V shed 3 bases, J shed 2 bases, and the junction held 4 bases outside the gene matches. Germline-derived CDR1 and CDR2 are SGHRS and YFSETQ. Sequences were obtained from PBMCs or T cells enriched from blood (not recorded which). The chain joins TRBV5-1 to TRBJ2-2; 10 nucleotides agree with TRBD2. This clonotype was sampled from a woman aged 18-30 years who had recovered from COVID-19. This CDR3 reads CASSSSSGGNTGELFF. CDR3 nucleotide sequence: TGCGCCAGCAGCTCGTCTAGCGGGGGTAACACCGGGGAGCTGTTTTTT.